The TCR beta chain described here comes from a study of T-cell memory formation after mild COVID-19. TCRdb re-derived calls from the 5' RACE reads in MiXCR, one entry per CDR3 protein. The table includes hundreds of thousands of distinct CDR3 sequences, 15% to 20% detected once. Looked up from germline, CDR1 is MNHNY and CDR2 is SVGAGI (reference sequence). Trimming removed 6 bases at V and 4 bases at J, with 12 bases between. This CDR3 has 13 residues. Regarding this clonotype: Its antigen is undetermined.

General observations from the study: Prior to infection, memory already included some responding clones, suggesting cross-reactive memory joined. Later expanders leaned toward CD4+, whereas clones contracting from day 15 to 85 were balanced CD4/CD8. Shrinking CD4+ clones resided mostly in CM and EM, and CD8+ ones in EMRA.

Specimen: PBMCs or a T cell subset sorted from them (not recorded which). This TCR came from an adult woman who had mild COVID-19 (a few samples of this study predate the infection). Cell type and time point are not known. The rearrangement links TRBV6-6 to TRBJ1-2; no clear D gene. CDR3 amino acids: CASRRDGPYGYTF. CDR3 coding DNA: TGTGCCAGCAGACGCGACGGACCCTATGGCTACACCTTC.